This T cell receptor (beta chain) was obtained from a study of OX40 agonist ivuxolimab in advanced cancers. Across the whole study: The group had a mean age of 60 years, ranged from 23 to 79, and was 82.7% male.

This clone was detected only once. The protocol was immunoSEQ multiplex PCR, while the TCRdb copy is restricted to in-frame clones and leaves out a portion. Among tens of thousands of clones, roughly 82% were seen once, and the ten largest hold just under 35%. This CDR3 region has 13 residues. V lost 3 bases and J lost 4, with 10 bases in between. Looked up from germline, CDR1 is GTSNPN and CDR2 is SVGIG (reference sequence). The source was CD4+ or CD8+ T cells sorted from blood, collected in a trial of the OX40 agonist ivuxolimab. The chain couples TRBV30 to TRBJ2-1, with D perhaps TRBD2 (5 bases). This receptor was taken from an adult with an advanced solid tumor such as melanoma, head and neck, liver or kidney cancer. The CDR3 region has the DNA TGTGCCTGGAGAACTAGGGCTTACAATGAGCAGTTCTTC. Translation gives CAWRTRAYNEQFF.